Presented here are 30 T cell receptor beta chains from one specimen sequenced in a study of T cell clonality in common variable immunodeficiency. Here immunoSEQ multiplex PCR was the method, and the copy in TCRdb shows in-frame clones only, minus some. The sample holds 45,000 to 55,000 clones, and no clone turns up only once. Source material: peripheral blood mononuclear cells. Receptor source: a person aged 18 to 70 in good health.

This clone was seen repeatedly, ten times or more. The part of the CDR3 DNA that was read is TGCGCCAGCAGCTTGGCCGGCAGGGAGGGAGAGACC. Its translation is CASSLAGREGET. The full CDR3 is CASSLAGREGETQYF. The chain links TRBV5-1 to TRBJ2-5; 7 nucleotides agree with TRBD2. Read data end 3 residues before the CDR3 end; the end is taken from the germline J gene. The germline V gene encodes CDR1 SGHRS and CDR2 YFSETQ. The CDR3 is made up of 15 amino acids. J was trimmed by 4 bases and V by 0 bases; bases with no gene match: 6.

In this sample, this clone turned up many times. Read sequence stops 3 residues before the CDR3 end, and the germline J gene provides the missing end. The V gene is TRBV6-2 or TRBV6-3, the J gene TRBJ1-2, with 10 nucleotides matching TRBD1. The CDR3 is made up of 16 amino acids. Looked up from germline, CDR1 is MNHEY and CDR2 is SVGEGT. V was pared by 2 bases and J by 4 bases, with 7 bases of the junction left unmatched. The CDR3 is CASSYTGTGAVYGYTF. The CDR3 bases that were read are TGTGCCAGCAGTTACACCGGGACAGGGGCCGTCTATGGC.

This clone was observed at least ten times. Read coverage stops 3 residues before the CDR3 terminus; the germline J gene supplies the remainder. The rearrangement uses TRBV6-1 and TRBJ1-2, with D tentatively TRBD1 (5 bases). V gave up 4 bases and J gave up 6 bases, with 15 bases separating them. The CDR3 extends over 14 amino acids. Germline CDR1 is MNHNS and CDR2 is SASEGT. The sequenced CDR3 bases are TGTGCCAGCAGTGGGGCTAACCCCAGGGATGGC. Amino acids: CASSGANPRDG. The CDR3 reads in full as CASSGANPRDGYTF.

This clone appeared many times. The sequenced fragment ends 3 residues before the CDR3 boundary, so the rest is inferred from the germline J gene. The chain has TRBV7-2 and TRBJ1-2; D might be TRBD1 (6 bases). CDR1 is SGHTA and CDR2 is FQGNSA in the germline V gene. V lost 7 bases, J lost 7 bases, and 13 bases lay in between. The CDR3 sequence is 12 residues long. The CDR3: CASTTGTAGYTF. CDR3 DNA, as far as it was read: TGTGCCAGCACCACAGGGACGGCTGGC.

This clone was picked up many times. The CDR3 goes on 3 residues after the read ends, and that part is filled in from the germline J gene. This chain connects TRBV5-4 to TRBJ2-1; 8 bases match TRBD2. There are 15 residues in the CDR3. Unmatched junction bases numbered 3, after V lost 2 bases and J lost 2 bases. Germline CDR1 and CDR2: SGHNT and YYREEE (reference sequence). This chain's CDR3 is CASSLPGGAYNEQFF. The sequenced CDR3 bases are TGTGCCAGCAGCTTACCGGGAGGGGCCTACAATGAG.

This clone was recorded at least ten times. Coverage ceases 3 residues before the CDR3 finishes, and the germline J gene fills in the end. This chain links TRBV19 with TRBJ1-2; possible D gene TRBD1, 5 bases. V was clipped by 5 bases and J by 5 bases, with 9 bases between them. Germline CDR1 reads LNHDA; CDR2 reads SQIVND (reference sequence). The CDR3 loop spans 12 amino acids. CDR3 bases read: TGTGCCAGTAGTGCGACAGTTTATGGC. Encoded protein: CASSATVYG. The entire CDR3 reads CASSATVYGYTF.

This clone has at least ten counts. The CDR3 end falls 3 residues outside the read, so it is completed with the germline J gene. The chain uses TRBV19 and TRBJ2-5; TRBD2 might be the D (6 bases). Trimming took 5 bases from V and 2 from J, leaving 12 bases between them. Per germline, CDR1 LNHDA and CDR2 SQIVND (reference sequence). The CDR3 covers 14 residues. The CDR3 DNA, read in part, is TGTGCCAGTAGTCGGCGACTAGGTCAAGAGACC. Its translation is CASSRRLGQET. In full, the CDR3 is CASSRRLGQETQYF.

This clone was seen repeatedly, ten times or more. The read ends 3 residues before the CDR3 terminus; that terminus is restored from the germline J gene. V and J are TRBV2 and TRBJ1-4; 9 nucleotides align to TRBD1. Germline V gene lookup returns CDR1 SNHLY and CDR2 FYNNEI. V shed 5 bases and J 4 bases; nucleotides not matched to a gene: 8. The CDR3 is made up of 16 amino acids. The CDR3 bases that were read are TGTGCCAGCAGTCTCGACAGGGGGGGGAATAATGAAAAA. It codes for CASSLDRGGNNEK. The whole CDR3 region reads CASSLDRGGNNEKLFF.

In this sample, this clone turned up many times. The read ends 3 residues before the CDR3 terminus; that terminus is restored from the germline J gene. The chain couples TRBV20-1 to TRBJ2-1; TRBD2 might be the D (5 bases). The CDR3 spans 13 residues. V was clipped by 0 bases and J by 7 bases, with 10 bases between them. Germline V gene sequence: CDR1 DFQATT, CDR2 SNEGSKA (reference sequence). CDR3 in amino acids: CSAREPSKNEQFF. CDR3 DNA, as far as it was read: TGCAGTGCTAGAGAGCCTAGCAAGAATGAG.

In its sample, this clone was seen many times. The CDR3 end falls 3 residues outside the read, so it is completed with the germline J gene. This sequence joins TRBV28 and TRBJ1-3; D is possibly TRBD1 (5 bases). The V and J ends lost 6 bases and 0 bases respectively, with 18 bases between them. CDR1 is MDHEN, CDR2 SYDVKM, per germline. The CDR3 is 17 amino acids. The CDR3 sequence: CASSPGGLINSGNTIYF. The sequenced part of the CDR3 DNA is TGTGCCAGCAGCCCGGGGGGTCTGATTAACTCTGGAAACACC.

In its sample, this clone was seen many times. The read ends 3 residues shy of where the CDR3 ends; the end is completed using the germline J gene. The chain combines TRBV20-1 with TRBJ1-1; D gene ambiguous. The germline V gene encodes CDR1 DFQATT and CDR2 SNEGSKA (reference sequence). This CDR3 spans 14 amino acids. V gave up 4 bases and J gave up 0 bases, with 12 bases separating them. The sequenced part of the CDR3 DNA is TGCAGTGCTACAAGACAACCCATGAACACTGAA. Translated: CSATRQPMNTE. The CDR3 in its entirety is CSATRQPMNTEAFF.

This clone has ten or more counts. The sequenced fragment ends 3 residues before the CDR3 boundary, so the rest is inferred from the germline J gene. This sequence joins TRBV20-1 and TRBJ2-3; 13 nucleotides line up with TRBD2. There are 14 residues in the CDR3. Germline CDR1 DFQATT, CDR2 SNEGSKA (reference sequence). Trimming took 5 bases from V and 4 from J; bases not matched to a gene: 3. The covered CDR3 bases are TGCAGTGCTGGACTAGCGGGAGTGTCAGATACG. Translating gives CSAGLAGVSDT. The CDR3 as a whole reads CSAGLAGVSDTQYF.

This clone was counted ten times or more. Read data end 3 residues before the CDR3 end; the end is taken from the germline J gene. The V and J genes are TRBV4-1 and TRBJ2-5; D unresolved. V lost 3 bases, J lost 2 bases, and 10 bases lay in between. This CDR3 contains 14 residues. Per the germline V gene, CDR1 is MGHRA and CDR2 is YSYEKL. CDR3 protein: CASSHMEGQETQYF. The sequenced CDR3 bases are TGCGCCAGCAGCCATATGGAAGGGCAAGAGACC.

Worth noting for this clone: The CDR3 end falls 3 residues outside the read, so it is completed with the germline J gene. V gene TRBV19 combines with J gene TRBJ2-5; 8 nucleotides align to TRBD2. Looked up from germline, CDR1 is LNHDA and CDR2 is SQIVND (reference sequence). The CDR3 runs to 15 residues. Trimming took 3 bases from V and 3 from J; bases not matched to a gene: 6. This CDR3 is CASSISSGRKETQYF. The part of the CDR3 DNA that was read is TGTGCCAGTAGTATTTCCAGCGGGAGAAAAGAGACC.

Many counts were recorded for this clone. The read is 3 residues too short to cover the CDR3 end, so that end is filled in from the germline J gene. The chain uses TRBV20-1 and TRBJ2-2; perhaps TRBD2 as D (5 bases). In germline, CDR1 is DFQATT, CDR2 SNEGSKA (reference sequence). The CDR3 covers 15 residues. V dropped 0 bases and J dropped 1 base, with 9 bases sitting between them. CDR3: CSARDQRGNTGELFF. The covered CDR3 bases are TGCAGTGCTAGAGATCAACGGGGGAACACCGGGGAG.

In its sample, this clone was seen a few times. The read is 3 residues too short to cover the CDR3 end, so that end is filled in from the germline J gene. V gene TRBV10-2 combines with J gene TRBJ2-1; TRBD2 might be the D (5 bases). Germline values: CDR1 WSHSY, CDR2 SAAADI. The CDR3 extends over 14 amino acids. Trimming left V 7 bases short and J 0 bases short, with 10 bases between. The CDR3 sequence is CASTGMGSYNEQFF. CDR3 DNA, as far as it was read: TGCGCCAGCACGGGGATGGGCTCCTACAATGAG.

There are many counts of this clone. Read data end 3 residues before the CDR3 end; the end is taken from the germline J gene. This chain connects TRBV7-2 to TRBJ1-4; a weak D match, TRBD1 (6 bases). Deletions cut 2 bases from V and 8 bases from J, with 12 bases between. This CDR3 contains 14 residues. Per germline, CDR1 SGHTA and CDR2 FQGNSA. CDR3 residues: CASSLQEGEEKLFF. The sequenced part of the CDR3 DNA is TGTGCCAGCAGCTTACAGGAGGGGGAGGAAAAA.

Regarding this clone: From the germline J gene comes the end of the CDR3, since the read stops 3 residues before it. V gene TRBV20-1 combines with J gene TRBJ2-7; 8 bases line up with TRBD2. J lost 5 bases, V lost 4 bases, and 19 bases had no gene match. Germline loops: CDR1 DFQATT, CDR2 SNEGSKA (reference sequence). This CDR3 region has 17 residues. CDR3 DNA, as far as it was read: TGCAGTGCTATCGGGACTAGGAGGATGGCATTAGGGAACGAG. Protein: CSAIGTRRMALGNE. The whole CDR3 protein reads CSAIGTRRMALGNEQYF.

Ten or more counts support this clone. The CDR3 here is CARLRGPNYGYTF. CDR3 DNA (partial): TGTGCCAGACTTAGAGGGCCTAACTATGGC. This rearrangement joins TRBV2 to TRBJ1-2; D unclear. With the read ending 3 residues before the CDR3 end, the germline J gene is used to fill in that end. V lost 9 bases and J lost 0, with 11 bases in between. CDR1 and CDR2 from the germline V gene are SNHLY and FYNNEI. The CDR3 covers 13 residues.

The table lists this clone with many counts. The DNA ends 3 residues before the CDR3 does, and the rest of the CDR3 is filled in from the germline J gene. The genes are TRBV4-2 and TRBJ2-7; 7 nucleotides agree with TRBD1. Germline CDR1 and CDR2: LGHNA and YNFKEQ. J lost 3 bases, V lost 4 bases, and 6 bases had no gene match. This CDR3 spans 14 amino acids. The CDR3 protein is CASSRSDRDYEQYF. The CDR3 DNA, read in part, is TGTGCCAGCAGCCGATCAGACAGGGACTACGAG.

This clone appeared many times. At one boundary the junction diverges from the germline segment, which might be a read error. The sequenced fragment ends 3 residues before the CDR3 boundary, so the rest is inferred from the germline J gene. The chain combines TRBV4-2 with TRBJ1-2, with D perhaps matching TRBD1 (5 bases). The germline CDR1 and CDR2 sequences are LGHNA and YNFKEQ. CDR3 length: 16 residues. The CDR3 spells CASSQDRGGMGYGYTF. The DNA read from the CDR3 is TGCGCCAGCAGCCAAGATCGGGGGGGTATGGGCTATGGC.

This clone was detected ten times or more. The read finishes 3 residues shy of the CDR3 end, and the germline J gene is used to complete it. The chain couples TRBV7-2 to TRBJ2-3, with D perhaps matching TRBD1 (5 bases). With 6 bases removed from V and 5 bases from J, the gap between germline ends came to 12 bases. The CDR3 consists of 13 residues. The germline V gene encodes CDR1 SGHTA and CDR2 FQGNSA. CDR3 DNA (partial): TGTGCCAGCAGGCAGGGTGTTTTAGATACG. This sequence encodes CASRQGVLDT. The CDR3 reads in full as CASRQGVLDTQYF.

In its sample, this clone was seen many times. The read stops 3 residues short of the end of the CDR3; the missing end is completed from the germline J gene. The V call is TRBV6-1, the J call TRBJ2-2, with D maybe TRBD1 (6 bases). The CDR3 sequence is 15 residues long. V lost 2 bases and J 2 bases, leaving 9 bases between the germline ends. Germline assignment: CDR1 MNHNS and CDR2 SASEGT. The part of the CDR3 DNA that was read is TGTGCCAGCAGTGAAAGGGGACAAAACACCGGGGAG. It yields the protein CASSERGQNTGE. The complete CDR3 sequence is CASSERGQNTGELFF.

This clone was counted between two and nine times. The read gets to within 3 residues of the CDR3 end, and the germline J gene fills in the rest. V usage is TRBV7-8 and J usage is TRBJ2-1; a possible D gene is TRBD2 (5 bases). V was shortened by 4 bases and J by 9 bases, with 10 bases between the two germline ends. The CDR3 has 12 amino acids. Germline V lookup: CDR1 SGHVS, CDR2 FQNEAQ. The CDR3 sequence: CASSSPRGEQFF. The sequenced CDR3 bases are TGTGCCAGCAGCTCCCCCCGGGGTGAG.

This clone was seen ten or more times. The DNA ends 3 residues before the CDR3 does, and the rest of the CDR3 is filled in from the germline J gene. This chain connects TRBV28 to TRBJ2-7, with a weak D call TRBD1 (5 bases). The V end lost 6 bases, the J end lost 5 bases, and 17 bases lay between the germline ends. The CDR3 is 14 residues long. From germline, CDR1 is MDHEN and CDR2 SYDVKM. This CDR3 reads CASRIQVDRDEQYF. The sequenced part of the CDR3 DNA is TGTGCCAGCAGAATACAGGTAGACCGGGACGAG.

In its sample, this clone was seen many times. The CDR3 goes on 3 residues after the read ends, and that part is filled in from the germline J gene. The chain carries TRBV14 and TRBJ2-1, with TRBD1 matching over 7 bases. CDR3 size: 14 residues. The V and J ends lost 2 bases and 9 bases, in that order; junction bases with no gene match: 7. Germline CDR1 and CDR2: SGHDN and FVKESK. Partial CDR3 DNA: TGTGCCAGCAGCCAATACACAGGGGCTGTTGAG. Residues: CASSQYTGAVE. The CDR3, in full, reads CASSQYTGAVEQFF.

There are many counts of this clone. The read finishes 3 residues shy of the CDR3 end, and the germline J gene is used to complete it. The chain has TRBV7-2 and TRBJ2-3, with 7 bases aligning to TRBD1. The V gene's germline CDR1 is SGHTA and CDR2 FQGNSA. The length of the CDR3 is 15 residues. V dropped 4 bases and J dropped 0; count of bases not matched to a gene: 4. Incomplete CDR3 DNA: TGTGCCAGCAGCTACGACAGGGAGAGCACAGATACG. It is translated as CASSYDRESTDT. The complete CDR3 protein is CASSYDRESTDTQYF. Combining the CDR3 with reference TRBV7-2 and TRBJ2-3 gives the whole variable domain GAGVSQSPSNKVTEKGKDVELRCDPISGHTALYWYRQSLGQGLEFLIYFQGNSAPDKSGLPSDRFSAERTGGSVSTLTIQRTQQEDSAVYLCASSYDRESTDTQYFGPGTRLTVL.

This clone was seen at least ten times. CDR3 sequence: CASSPGTQETQYF. The sequenced CDR3 bases are TGTGCCAGCAGTCCCGGGACTCAAGAGACC. This chain links TRBV7-2 with TRBJ2-5; D is possibly TRBD2 (6 bases). The read ends 3 residues early relative to the CDR3; the germline J gene fills the gap. CDR1 and CDR2 from the germline V gene are SGHTA and FQGNSA. V was trimmed by 6 bases and J by 2 bases, leaving 10 bases between them. This CDR3 contains 13 residues.

With regard to this clone: The sequenced fragment ends 3 residues before the CDR3 boundary, so the rest is inferred from the germline J gene. The chain joins TRBV5-5 to TRBJ2-7, with 10 positions matching TRBD1. The V gene end was trimmed by 3 bases and the J gene end by 4 bases; junction bases not matched to a gene: 7. CDR1 is SGHKS and CDR2 is YYEKEE in the germline V gene (reference sequence). The CDR3 extends over 15 amino acids. CDR3 sequence reads: CASSSDRGLGYEQYF. The covered CDR3 bases are TGTGCCAGCAGCTCAGACAGGGGGCTAGGTTACGAG.

This clone was counted many times. The CDR3 end lies 3 residues beyond the end of the read and is filled in from the germline J gene. The chain joins TRBV5-1 to TRBJ2-3; the D gene is possibly TRBD1 (5 bases). In germline, CDR1 is SGHRS, CDR2 YFSETQ. The CDR3 consists of 17 residues. V was trimmed by 0 bases and J by 2 bases, leaving 16 bases between them. CDR3 DNA, as far as it was read: TGCGCCAGCAGCTTGGAAGGGGCAGGATACCTCACAGATACG. This encodes CASSLEGAGYLTDT. The CDR3 as a whole reads CASSLEGAGYLTDTQYF.